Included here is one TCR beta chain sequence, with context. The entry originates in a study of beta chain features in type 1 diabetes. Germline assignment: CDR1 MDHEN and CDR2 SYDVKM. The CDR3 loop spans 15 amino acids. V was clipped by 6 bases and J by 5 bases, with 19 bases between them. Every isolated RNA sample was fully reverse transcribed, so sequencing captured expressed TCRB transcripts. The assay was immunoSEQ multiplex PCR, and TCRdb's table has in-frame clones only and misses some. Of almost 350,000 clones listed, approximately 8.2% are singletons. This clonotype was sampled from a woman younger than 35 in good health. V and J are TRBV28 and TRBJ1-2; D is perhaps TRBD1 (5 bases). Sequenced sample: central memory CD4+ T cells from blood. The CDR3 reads CASSVPGMVGYGYTF. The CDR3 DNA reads TGTGCCAGCAGCGTTCCAGGGATGGTTGGGTATGGCTACACCTTC.